A selection of T cell receptor beta chains follows, all from one sample in a study of T cells in Graves' hyperthyroidism and ophthalmopathy. Each CDR3 protein is one row after TCRdb ran MiXCR on the multiplex PCR reads. The table shows hundreds of thousands of distinct CDR3 sequences, with 22% occurring only once. The source material was blood. These receptors all stem from a woman in her 70s with Graves' ophthalmopathy. CDR3s include the opening cysteine and the closing phenylalanine or tryptophan. A D gene is named only where the DNA matches it firmly. For some rows the clone size is stated as once, few or many, or as a class when expanded; others skip it.

TRBJ2-7	TRBV7-3	NA	NA	CASSSNSPRDFYEQYF	TGTGCCAGCAGTTCAAACTCCCCCAGGGACTTCTACGAGCAGTACTTC
TRBJ2-1	TRBV7-3	NA	many	CASSPKRAGNEQFF	TGTGCCAGCAGCCCAAAGCGGGCGGGCAATGAGCAGTTCTTC
TRBJ1-4	TRBV15	NA	few	CATSPRVGLNEKLFF	TGTGCCACCAGCCCTCGGGTAGGATTGAATGAAAAACTGTTTTTT
TRBJ2-6	TRBV19	TRBD2	NA	CASSTSGLAGSGANVLTF	TGTGCCAGTAGTACTTCGGGACTAGCGGGATCTGGGGCCAACGTCCTGACTTTC
TRBJ2-2	TRBV30	TRBD2	NA	CAWNLAGGWRVPGELFF	TGTGCCTGGAACCTAGCGGGAGGGTGGAGAGTGCCCGGGGAGCTGTTTTTT
TRBJ2-3	TRBV4-3	TRBD2	few	CASSQVPAGVGDTQYF	TGCGCCAGCAGCCAAGTCCCAGCGGGAGTGGGAGATACGCAGTATTTT
TRBJ2-1	TRBV6-1	TRBD2	many	CASRMTSDAYNEQFF	TGTGCCAGCAGAATGACTAGCGATGCCTACAATGAGCAGTTCTTC
TRBJ2-7	TRBV3-1	NA	NA	CASSQADGYEQYF	TGTGCCAGCAGCCAAGCGGACGGCTACGAGCAGTACTTC
TRBJ2-7	TRBV28	TRBD1	many	CASSLLTGVHEQYF	TGTGCCAGCAGTTTATTGACAGGGGTCCACGAGCAGTACTTC
TRBJ2-7	TRBV24-1	TRBD1	few	CATSDPNRGLDEQYF	TGTGCCACCAGTGACCCCAACAGGGGGCTCGACGAGCAGTACTTC
TRBJ2-1	TRBV3-1	NA	few	CASSQEGGLASEQFF	TGTGCCAGCAGCCAAGAAGGAGGTCTAGCGAGTGAGCAGTTCTTC
TRBJ2-7	TRBV19	NA	NA	CASSRETTSYEQYF	TGTGCCAGTAGTAGAGAAACAACGTCCTACGAGCAGTACTTC
TRBJ2-1	TRBV3-1	TRBD2	NA	CASSQSGLAGGSEDEQFF	TGTGCCAGCAGCCAATCCGGACTAGCGGGAGGGAGTGAAGATGAGCAGTTCTTC
TRBJ2-1	TRBV27	TRBD2	NA	CASNLSGLAGQREQFF	TGTGCCAGCAATTTAAGTGGACTAGCGGGTCAGCGGGAGCAGTTCTTC
TRBJ2-1	TRBV12-3/TRBV12-4	NA	many	CASSRVNEQFF	TGTGCCAGCAGTCGGGTAAATGAGCAGTTCTTC
TRBJ2-1	TRBV7-2	TRBD2	NA	CASSLVLAERYNEQFF	TGTGCCAGCAGCTTAGTCCTAGCGGAGCGCTACAATGAGCAGTTCTTC
TRBJ2-7	TRBV12-3/TRBV12-4	TRBD2	few	CASRKTSGTYEQYF	TGTGCCAGCAGGAAGACTAGCGGGACCTACGAGCAGTACTTC
TRBJ1-2	TRBV11-2	NA	NA	CASRGGGNYGCTF	TGTGCCAGCCGAGGGGGGGGCAACTATGGCTGCACCTTC
TRBJ2-3	TRBV6-1	NA	few	CASGGRGDTDTQYF	TGTGCCAGCGGAGGCAGGGGCGACACAGATACGCAGTATTTT
TRBJ2-3	TRBV20-1	TRBD1	many	CSARPRGLTDTQYF	TGCAGTGCTAGGCCCAGGGGGTTAACAGATACGCAGTATTTT
TRBJ1-1	TRBV20-1	NA	many	CSARGGSTEAFF	TGCAGTGCCAGGGGTGGATCCACTGAAGCTTTCTTT
TRBJ2-5	TRBV15	TRBD1	NA	CATSRATGVGETQYF	TGTGCCACCAGCAGAGCTACAGGGGTAGGGGAGACCCAGTACTTC
TRBJ2-1	TRBV6-1	NA	few	CASNPRPAYNEQFF	TGTGCCAGCAACCCGCGGCCCGCTTACAATGAGCAGTTCTTC
TRBJ2-7	TRBV28	NA	NA	CASVGGREYEQYF	TGTGCTTCGGTAGGGGGGAGGGAGTACGAGCAGTACTTC
TRBJ2-3	TRBV2	NA	many	CASSYRDLSTDTQYF	TGTGCCAGCAGTTACCGGGACTTGAGCACAGATACGCAGTATTTT
TRBJ2-2	TRBV20-1	NA	few	CSARVIRGGTGELFF	TGCAGTGCTAGAGTAATCAGGGGAGGCACCGGGGAGCTGTTTTTT
TRBJ2-1	TRBV18	NA	NA	CASSPGGSIRYNEQFF	TGTGCCAGCTCACCCGGCGGCTCGATTCGCTACAATGAGCAGTTCTTC
TRBJ1-2	TRBV6-1	NA	NA	CASSLGEHGYTF	TGTGCCAGCAGTCTTGGGGAACATGGCTACACCTTC
TRBJ2-7	TRBV6-1	NA	few	CATFGAYEQYF	TGTGCTACATTCGGGGCGTACGAGCAGTACTTC
TRBJ1-4	TRBV6-1	NA	NA	CASSPRTGMQLMKNCFF	NA
TRBJ2-3	TRBV12-3/TRBV12-4	NA	NA	CANSPTLPGTDTQYF	TGTGCCAACAGCCCCACCCTTCCAGGCACAGATACGCAGTATTTT
TRBJ2-5	TRBV20-1	TRBD2	few	CSARLAGRETQYF	TGCAGTGCTAGACTAGCGGGACGCGAGACCCAGTACTTC
TRBJ2-7	TRBV14	TRBD2	NA	CASSDLTSGRASEQYF	TGTGCCAGCAGCGACCTAACTAGCGGGAGGGCTAGCGAGCAGTACTTC
TRBJ1-1	TRBV29-1	NA	NA	CSVVKGHFEAFF	TGCAGCGTTGTTAAGGGGCATTTTGAAGCTTTCTTT
TRBJ2-1	TRBV6-2/TRBV6-3	NA	once	CASSIRVPVNEQFF	TGTGCCAGCAGTATCCGGGTTCCAGTGAATGAGCAGTTCTTC
TRBJ1-2	TRBV27	TRBD1	few	CASSLDRGSDGYTF	TGTGCCAGCAGCCTGGACAGGGGATCGGATGGCTACACCTTC
TRBJ1-2	TRBV2	NA	NA	CASGEDANYGYTF	TGTGCCAGCGGTGAGGACGCTAACTATGGCTACACCTTC
TRBJ1-5	TRBV6-1	NA	many	CASSAQQNQPQHF	TGTGCCAGCAGCGCACAGCAAAATCAGCCCCAGCATTTT
TRBJ2-7	TRBV15	TRBD2	few	CATSRRAGANEQYF	TGTGCCACCAGCAGACGGGCGGGAGCCAACGAGCAGTACTTC
TRBJ2-5	TRBV30	TRBD2	NA	CAWSVLAGGSKTQYF	TGTGCCTGGAGTGTATTAGCGGGAGGGAGTAAGACCCAGTACTTC
TRBJ2-2	TRBV28	NA	few	CASSLRQFTGGLFF	TGTGCCAGCAGTTTGAGGCAGTTCACCGGGGGGCTGTTTTTT
TRBJ1-5	TRBV7-6	NA	NA	CASSLEAGSNQPQHF	TGTGCCAGCAGCTTAGAGGCGGGAAGCAATCAGCCCCAGCATTTT
TRBJ1-2	TRBV10-3	NA	few	CAISDLVGSGGYTF	TGTGCCATCAGTGATCTAGTCGGTTCGGGCGGCTACACCTTC
TRBJ1-2	TRBV19	TRBD1	NA	CASSIISPQGANGYTF	TGTGCCAGTAGTATAATCTCTCCCCAGGGGGCTAATGGCTACACCTTC
TRBJ1-2	TRBV28	TRBD1	many	CASSTPGQGARGYTF	TGTGCCAGCAGTACACCGGGACAGGGGGCACGTGGCTACACCTTC
TRBJ2-3	TRBV7-2	TRBD2	few	CASSLQAGAGPDTQYF	TGTGCCAGCAGCTTACAGGCGGGAGCGGGCCCAGATACGCAGTATTTT
TRBJ2-7	TRBV7-9	NA	many	CASSLGGETHEQYF	TGTGCCAGCAGCTTAGGAGGAGAGACCCACGAGCAGTACTTC
TRBJ2-3	TRBV28	NA	NA	CASSSLGGRGPDTQYF	TGTGCCAGCAGTTCCCTCGGGGGAAGGGGGCCAGATACGCAGTATTTT
TRBJ2-7	TRBV9	NA	NA	CASTLGNRAVGEQYF	TGTGCCAGCACCTTAGGCAACAGGGCAGTTGGCGAGCAGTACTTC
TRBJ1-1	TRBV7-9	NA	many	CASSLYPMNTEAFF	TGTGCCAGCAGCCTTTATCCCATGAACACTGAAGCTTTCTTT
TRBJ2-7	TRBV2	NA	few	CASFHLSRPTYEQYF	TGTGCCAGCTTCCACCTGTCCAGGCCGACCTACGAGCAGTACTTC
TRBJ1-2	TRBV7-2	NA	many	CASSLMLGSNYGYTF	TGTGCCAGCAGCTTAATGTTAGGCTCTAACTATGGCTACACCTTC